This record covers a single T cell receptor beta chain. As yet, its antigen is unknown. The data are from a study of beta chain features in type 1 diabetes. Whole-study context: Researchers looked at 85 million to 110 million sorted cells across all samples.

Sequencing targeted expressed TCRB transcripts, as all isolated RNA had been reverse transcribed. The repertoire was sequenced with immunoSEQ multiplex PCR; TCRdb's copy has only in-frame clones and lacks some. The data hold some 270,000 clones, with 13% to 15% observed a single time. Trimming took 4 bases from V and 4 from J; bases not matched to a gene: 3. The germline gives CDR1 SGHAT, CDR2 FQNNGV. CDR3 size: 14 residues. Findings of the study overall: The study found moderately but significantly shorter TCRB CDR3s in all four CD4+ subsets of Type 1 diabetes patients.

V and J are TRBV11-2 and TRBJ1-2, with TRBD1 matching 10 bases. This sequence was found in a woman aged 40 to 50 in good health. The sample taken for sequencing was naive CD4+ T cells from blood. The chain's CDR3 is CASSSGQGVYGYTF. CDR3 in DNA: TGTGCCAGCAGCTCAGGACAGGGGGTCTATGGCTACACCTTC.